These 9 T cell receptor beta chains originate from one sample sequenced in a study of chemoradiotherapy in HPV16-positive cancers. The method was immunoSEQ multiplex PCR; TCRdb's version includes in-frame clones alone and lacks a portion of them. This sample yields under 85,000 clones, of which around nine tenths are seen a single time; 4% to 4.5% belongs to the top ten. Sequenced here: blood, sampled from a patient who underwent chemoradiotherapy. The receptors shown here come from a human donor with HPV-associated anogenital cancer.

V and J are TRBV4-1 and TRBJ2-5; 7 bases are shared with TRBD1. Germline V gene lookup returns CDR1 MGHRA and CDR2 YSYEKL. The CDR3 spans 14 residues. J gave up 4 bases and V 1 base, and 3 bases lay outside the gene matches. CDR3 sequence (DNA): TGCGCCAGCAGCCAAGGACAGGGACGAGAGACCCAGTACTTC. Translated, it gives CASSQGQGRETQYF.

This chain joins TRBV28 and TRBJ2-4; D possibly corresponds to TRBD1 (5 bases). V was cut by 6 bases and J by 8 bases, with 23 bases left in between. The CDR3 extends over 16 amino acids. Germline V gives CDR1 MDHEN, CDR2 SYDVKM. As DNA, the CDR3 is TGTGCCAGCAGCCCGTCCTACAGGAAGGGTCAGGACATTCAGTACTTC. It is translated as CASSPSYRKGQDIQYF.

The rearrangement joins TRBV4-1 to TRBJ1-2; unclear D gene. Looked up from germline, CDR1 is MGHRA and CDR2 is YSYEKL. Trimming took off 0 bases at V and 8 bases at J, with 13 bases between the two ends. The CDR3 runs to 14 residues. CDR3 residues: CASSQERAQGGYTF. DNA of the CDR3: TGCGCCAGCAGCCAAGAACGGGCTCAAGGAGGCTACACCTTC.

The rearrangement uses TRBV6-5 and TRBJ1-1; D call uncertain. Trimming took 2 bases from V and 3 from J, leaving 16 bases between them. Germline V gives CDR1 MNHEY, CDR2 SVGAGI. The CDR3 spans 16 residues. The CDR3 sequence is CASSYHAGGWDTEAFF. The CDR3 bases are TGTGCCAGCAGTTACCACGCAGGAGGGTGGGACACTGAAGCTTTCTTT.

The chain links TRBV6-5 to TRBJ2-7; no firm D call. In germline, CDR1 is MNHEY, CDR2 SVGAGI. The length of the CDR3 is 11 residues. V lost 6 bases, J lost 7 bases, and 10 bases lay in between. The CDR3 nucleotides are TGTGCCAGCAGCAACCTTGTGGAGCAGTACTTC. Encoded protein: CASSNLVEQYF.

The chain uses TRBV19 and TRBJ2-1; 10 positions agree with TRBD1. This CDR3 region has 14 residues. From germline, CDR1 is LNHDA and CDR2 SQIVND (reference sequence). The V gene end was trimmed by 7 bases and the J gene end by 6 bases; junction bases not matched to a gene: 6. Here the CDR3 reads CASTDRGRPNEQFF. The CDR3 nucleotides read TGTGCCAGTACAGACAGGGGGCGTCCCAATGAGCAGTTCTTC. Filled out from reference TRBV19 and TRBJ2-1, the complete variable domain reads DGGITQSPKYLFRKEGQNVTLSCEQNLNHDAMYWYRQDPGQGLRLIYYSQIVNDFQKGDIAEGYSVSREKKESFPLTVTSAQKNPTAFYLCASTDRGRPNEQFFGPGTRLTVL.

CDR3 coding DNA: TGTGCCAGCAGCTTAAGTTTCCAGGGACCGTACCAAGAGACCCAGTACTTC. Its translation: CASSLSFQGPYQETQYF. The chain carries TRBV5-6 and TRBJ2-5, with D tentatively TRBD1 or TRBD2 (5 bases each). Trimming left V 2 bases short and J 0 bases short, with 17 bases between. This CDR3 comprises 17 residues. In germline, CDR1 is SGHDT, CDR2 YYEEEE.

This clone was seen a single time. CDR3 sequence: CASSPPGVTTTNEKLFF. CDR3 DNA: TGTGCCAGCAGCCCACCAGGGGTAACAACAACTAATGAAAAACTGTTTTTT. The chain employs TRBV28 and TRBJ1-4, with D tentatively TRBD1 (6 bases). The CDR3 runs 17 residues. Per the germline V gene, CDR1 is MDHEN and CDR2 is SYDVKM. The V end was cut by 6 bases, the J end by 0 bases, with 17 bases between.

The chain links TRBV4-2 to TRBJ1-1; 7 bases line up with TRBD1. The junction had 3 bases not matched to a gene; V was cut back by 4 bases and J by 1 base. The CDR3 has 14 residues. Looked up from germline, CDR1 is LGHNA and CDR2 is YNFKEQ. The CDR3 loop is CASSLEGANTEAFF. The CDR3 bases are TGTGCCAGCAGCCTAGAGGGGGCGAACACTGAAGCTTTCTTT.